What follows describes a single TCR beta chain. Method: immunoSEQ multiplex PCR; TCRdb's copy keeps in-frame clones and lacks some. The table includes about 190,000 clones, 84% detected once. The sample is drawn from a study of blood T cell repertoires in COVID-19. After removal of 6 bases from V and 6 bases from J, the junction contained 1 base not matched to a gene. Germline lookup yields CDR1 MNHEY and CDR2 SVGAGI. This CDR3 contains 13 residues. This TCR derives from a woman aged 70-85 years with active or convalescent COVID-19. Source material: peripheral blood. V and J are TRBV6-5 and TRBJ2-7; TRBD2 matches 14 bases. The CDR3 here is CASRTSGRGEQYF. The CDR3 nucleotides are TGTGCCAGCAGGACTAGCGGGAGGGGCGAGCAGTACTTC.